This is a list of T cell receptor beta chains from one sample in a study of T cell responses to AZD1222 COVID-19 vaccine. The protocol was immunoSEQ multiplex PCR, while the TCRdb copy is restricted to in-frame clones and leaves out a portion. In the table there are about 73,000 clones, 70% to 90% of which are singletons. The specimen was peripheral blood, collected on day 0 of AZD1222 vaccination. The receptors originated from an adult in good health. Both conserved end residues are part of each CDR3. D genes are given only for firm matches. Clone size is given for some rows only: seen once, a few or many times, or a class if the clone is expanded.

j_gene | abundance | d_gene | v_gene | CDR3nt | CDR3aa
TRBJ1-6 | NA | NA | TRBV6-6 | TGTGCCAGCAGCCCCGCGACGCAGGGGAATTCACCCCTCCACTTT | CASSPATQGNSPLHF
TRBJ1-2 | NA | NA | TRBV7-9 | TGTGCCAGCAGCTCCGCCCGGGACGTTGGCTACACCTTC | CASSSARDVGYTF
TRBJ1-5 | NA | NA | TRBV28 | TGTGCCAGCACTCTTTGGACGGGGATGGGTCGTCAGCCCCAGCATTTT | CASTLWTGMGRQPQHF
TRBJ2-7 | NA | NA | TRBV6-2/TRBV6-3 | TGTGCCAGCAGTCCCTGGGGGGGCAACGAGCAGTACTTC | CASSPWGGNEQYF
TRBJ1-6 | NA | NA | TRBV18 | TGTGCCAGCTCACCAGGCGGAGTTCATAATTCACCCCTCCACTTT | CASSPGGVHNSPLHF
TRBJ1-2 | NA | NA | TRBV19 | TGTGCCAGTACCCGGGGTGGTAACTATGGCTACACCTTC | CASTRGGNYGYTF
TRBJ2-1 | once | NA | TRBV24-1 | TGTGCCACCAGTGACGGGAATGAGCAGTTCTTC | CATSDGNEQFF
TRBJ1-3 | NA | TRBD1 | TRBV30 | TGTGCCTGGAAACAGGGGACCTTTGGAAACACCATATATTTT | CAWKQGTFGNTIYF
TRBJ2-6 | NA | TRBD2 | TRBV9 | TGTGCCAGCAGCCCTTCTTCCCTAGCGGGAGGATTCGCTGGGGCCAACGTCCTGACTTTC | CASSPSSLAGGFAGANVLTF
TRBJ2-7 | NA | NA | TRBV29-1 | TGCAGCGTTAGTATCGGACCCTACGAGCAGTACTTC | CSVSIGPYEQYF
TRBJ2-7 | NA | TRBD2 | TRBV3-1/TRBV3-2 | TGTGCCAGCAGCCAAGTGGGGGGGAGCTCCTACGAGCAGTACTTC | CASSQVGGSSYEQYF
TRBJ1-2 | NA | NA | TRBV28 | TGTGCCAGCAGTTTATATTCTGAGCTCTATGGCTACACCTTC | CASSLYSELYGYTF
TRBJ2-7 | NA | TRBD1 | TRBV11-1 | TGTGCCAGCAGCCCGCGGGACAGGGGCAGATACGAGCAGTACTTC | CASSPRDRGRYEQYF
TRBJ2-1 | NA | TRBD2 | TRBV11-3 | TGTGCCAGCAGCCGAGGGACTAGCGGGAGGCTGGATGAGCAGTTCTTC | CASSRGTSGRLDEQFF
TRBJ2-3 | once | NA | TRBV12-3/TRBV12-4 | TGTGCCAGCAGTTTAGCGGTGGATACGCAGTATTTT | CASSLAVDTQYF
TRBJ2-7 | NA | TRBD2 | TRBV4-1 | TGCGCCAGCAGCCAAGAAATGGGACTAGCGGCCTACGAGCAGTACTTC | CASSQEMGLAAYEQYF
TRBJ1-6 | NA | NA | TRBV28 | TGTGCCATTAAAAGGGGGGCCCCCTATAATTCACCCCTCCACTTT | CAIKRGAPYNSPLHF
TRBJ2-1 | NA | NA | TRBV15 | TGTGCCACCAGCAGAGAGTGGGCGGCTACGAATGAGCAGTTCTTC | CATSREWAATNEQFF
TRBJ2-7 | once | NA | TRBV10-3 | TGTGCCATCAGTGGGCTTAGTACTAGCACTTACGAGCAGTACTTC | CAISGLSTSTYEQYF
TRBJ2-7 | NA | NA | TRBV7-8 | TGTGCCAGCAGCTTAGAAGGAGGGCTCGAGCAGTACTTC | CASSLEGGLEQYF
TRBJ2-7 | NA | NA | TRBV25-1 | TGTGCCAGCAGGCGAGACAGATACGAGCAGTACTTC | CASRRDRYEQYF
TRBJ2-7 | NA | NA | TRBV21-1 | TGTGCCAGCAGCGCATCACTAGCGGGGGAGGAGCAGTACTTC | CASSASLAGEEQYF
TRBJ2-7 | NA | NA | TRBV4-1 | TGCGCCAGCAGCCAATTAAATCTAGGATTTGGTGGGGAGGAGCAGTACTTC | CASSQLNLGFGGEEQYF
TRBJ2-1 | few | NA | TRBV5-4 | TGTGCCAGCAGCTTGGTGGGGATCCCCTACAATGAGCAGTTCTTC | CASSLVGIPYNEQFF
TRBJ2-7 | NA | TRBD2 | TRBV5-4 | TGTGCCAGCAGCTTGGGGCTAGCGGGAGCCTACGAGCAGTACTTC | CASSLGLAGAYEQYF
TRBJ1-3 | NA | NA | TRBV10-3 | TGTGCCATCAGCGTTGACGGTAACTCTGGAAACACCATATATTTT | CAISVDGNSGNTIYF
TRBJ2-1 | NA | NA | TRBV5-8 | TGTGCCAGCAGCCTGATACCGGGAAGCTACAATGAGCAGTTCTTC | CASSLIPGSYNEQFF
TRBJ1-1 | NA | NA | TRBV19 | TGTGCCAGTAGTATCGGGGGGGGACAAAGTAAGAACACTGAAGCTTTCTTT | CASSIGGGQSKNTEAFF
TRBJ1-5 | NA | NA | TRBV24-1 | TGTGCCACCAGTGATCCCACCACAGGGAGCAATCAGCCCCAGCATTTT | CATSDPTTGSNQPQHF
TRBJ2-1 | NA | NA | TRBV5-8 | TGTGCCAGCAGCCCGCGTTGGACACTGGAAAACTACAATGAGCAGTTCTTC | CASSPRWTLENYNEQFF
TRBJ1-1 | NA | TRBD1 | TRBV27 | TGTGCCAGCAGTTTTTACAGGGGGGGTGAAGCTTTCTTT | CASSFYRGGEAFF
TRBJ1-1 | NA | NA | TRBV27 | TGTGCCAGCCAACCGTCCCGATTGAACACTGAAGCTTTCTTT | CASQPSRLNTEAFF
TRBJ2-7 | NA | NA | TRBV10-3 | TGTGCCATCAGTGAGTTACCGGCCCGCTACGAGCAGTACTTC | CAISELPARYEQYF
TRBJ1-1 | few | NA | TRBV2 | TGTGCCAGCAGTGACGGGGGAGCGGGTGAAGCTTTCTTT | CASSDGGAGEAFF
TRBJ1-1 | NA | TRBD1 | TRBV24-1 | TGTGCCACCAGTGATTCCCGGACAGGGGGCACTGAAGCTTTCTTT | CATSDSRTGGTEAFF
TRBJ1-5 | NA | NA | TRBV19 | TGTGCCAGTAGTCCCCCCGGCCCCCGCCAGCCCCAGCATTTT | CASSPPGPRQPQHF
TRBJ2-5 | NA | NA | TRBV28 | TGTGCCAGCAGTTTATCGGGGGTTCGTGAGACCCAGTACTTC | CASSLSGVRETQYF
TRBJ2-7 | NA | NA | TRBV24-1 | TGTGCCACCAGTGATGCCTCAAACTACGAGCAGTACTTC | CATSDASNYEQYF
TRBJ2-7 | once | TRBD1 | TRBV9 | TGTGCCAGCAGCGGGAGAGCCGGGACAGGCCTCTACGAGCAGTACTTC | CASSGRAGTGLYEQYF
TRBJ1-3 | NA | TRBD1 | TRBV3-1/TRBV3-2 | TGTGCCAGCAGCCAAGCAGGGGGCTCTGGAAACACCATATATTTT | CASSQAGGSGNTIYF
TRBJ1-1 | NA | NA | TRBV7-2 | TGTGCCAGCAGCTTAGATATCAGCTCCACTGAAGCTTTCTTT | CASSLDISSTEAFF
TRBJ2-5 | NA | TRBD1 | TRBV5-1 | TGCGCCAGCCGAACGCAGGGGGCTGGGACCCAGTACTTC | CASRTQGAGTQYF
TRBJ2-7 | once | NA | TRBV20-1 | TGCAGTGCTAGGCAGGATTACGAGCAGTACTTC | CSARQDYEQYF
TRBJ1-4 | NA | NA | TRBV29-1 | TGCAGCGTCTTGACAGCAACTAATGAAAAACTGTTTTTT | CSVLTATNEKLFF
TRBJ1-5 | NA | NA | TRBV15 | TGTGCCACCAGCAGAGTGAATCAGCCCCAGCATTTT | CATSRVNQPQHF
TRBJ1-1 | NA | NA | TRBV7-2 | TGTGCCAGCAGCTATGCAAGTAACACTGAAGCTTTCTTT | CASSYASNTEAFF
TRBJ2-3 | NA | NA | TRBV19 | TGTGCCAGTAGCCAACTATGGGGAGATACGCAGTATTTT | CASSQLWGDTQYF
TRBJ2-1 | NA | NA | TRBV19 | TGTGCCAGTAGTGCCGCGCTAGTCGGGAGTGGTGAGCAGTTCTTC | CASSAALVGSGEQFF
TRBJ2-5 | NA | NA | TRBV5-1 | TGCGCCAGCAGCCCGGACCGTTATGGAGGGACCCAGTACTTC | CASSPDRYGGTQYF
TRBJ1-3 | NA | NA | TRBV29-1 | TGCAGCGCCAGGGTTCGCTCTGGAAACACCATATATTTT | CSARVRSGNTIYF
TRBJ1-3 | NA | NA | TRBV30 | TGTGCCTGGAGACGCATTCAGGGGCCCGGAAACACCATATATTTT | CAWRRIQGPGNTIYF
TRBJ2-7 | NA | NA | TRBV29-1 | TGCAGCGTTGAAGCGGAAAGCTACGAGCAGTACTTC | CSVEAESYEQYF
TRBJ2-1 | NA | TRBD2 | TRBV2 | TGTGCCAGCAGGGCCGGGACTAGCGCGAACCTCGAGCAGTTCTTC | CASRAGTSANLEQFF
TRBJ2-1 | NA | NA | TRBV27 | TGTGCCAGCAGTATACCCACCTGGACTCACGGTGGAAGCTCCTACAATGAGCAGTTCTTC | CASSIPTWTHGGSSYNEQFF
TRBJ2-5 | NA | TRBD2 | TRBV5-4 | TGTGCCAGCAGCTTAAGGACTAGCGGGGACCAAGAGACCCAGTACTTC | CASSLRTSGDQETQYF
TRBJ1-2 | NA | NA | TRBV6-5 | TGTGCCAGCAGCTTTCAGGGACTCTATGGCTACACCTTC | CASSFQGLYGYTF
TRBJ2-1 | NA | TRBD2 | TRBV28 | TGTGCCACTGAGCGGGGGGGCAGGAATGAGCAGTTCTTC | CATERGGRNEQFF
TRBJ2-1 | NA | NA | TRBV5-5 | TGTGCCAGCAGCTTATCAACACTCAATGAGCAGTTCTTC | CASSLSTLNEQFF